Listed here is a single T cell receptor beta chain. Its antigen is still unknown. The table came from immunoSEQ multiplex PCR; TCRdb's copy has only in-frame clones and leaves some out. In the table there are 3,200 or so clones, approximately 79% of which are singletons. The sample is drawn from a study of immune cell composition in non-small cell lung cancer. Points from the study as a whole: Squamous lung tumours showed higher top 10 clone scores and clonality than adenocarcinomas. Roughly 75% of squamous and 25% to 35% of adenocarcinoma cases had tumour-associated clones >0.5%.

Template was genomic DNA from frozen, unsorted single-cell suspensions. Input material: lung tumor tissue. This clonotype was sampled from a human donor with non-small cell lung cancer.

The CDR3 here is CASSWGASGNNEQFF. CDR3 sequence (DNA): TGTGCCAGCAGCTGGGGGGCTAGCGGGAATAATGAGCAGTTCTTC. The chain recombines TRBV13 with TRBJ2-1, with 9 nucleotides matching TRBD2. V shed 4 bases and J 7 bases; nucleotides not matched to a gene: 8. Germline CDR1 PRHDT, CDR2 FYEKMQ (reference sequence). The CDR3 is 15 residues long. The whole variable domain, remainder taken from reference TRBV13 and TRBJ2-1, is AAGVIQSPRHLIKEKRETATLKCYPIPRHDTVYWYQQGPGQDPQFLISFYEKMQSDKGSIPDRFSAQQFSDYHSELNMSSLELGDSALYFCASSWGASGNNEQFFGPGTRLTVL.